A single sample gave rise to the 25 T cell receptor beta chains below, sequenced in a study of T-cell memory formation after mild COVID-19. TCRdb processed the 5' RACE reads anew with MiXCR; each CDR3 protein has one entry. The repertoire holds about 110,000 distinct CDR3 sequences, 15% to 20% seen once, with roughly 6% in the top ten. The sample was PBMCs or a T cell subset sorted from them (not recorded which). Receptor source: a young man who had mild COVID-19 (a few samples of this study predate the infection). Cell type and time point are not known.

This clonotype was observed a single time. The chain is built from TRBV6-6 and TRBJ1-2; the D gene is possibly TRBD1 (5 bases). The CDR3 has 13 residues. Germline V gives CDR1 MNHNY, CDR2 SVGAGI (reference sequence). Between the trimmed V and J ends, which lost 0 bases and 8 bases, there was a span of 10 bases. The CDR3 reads CASSYSGAWGYTF. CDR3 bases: TGTGCCAGCAGTTACTCAGGGGCGTGGGGCTACACCTTC.

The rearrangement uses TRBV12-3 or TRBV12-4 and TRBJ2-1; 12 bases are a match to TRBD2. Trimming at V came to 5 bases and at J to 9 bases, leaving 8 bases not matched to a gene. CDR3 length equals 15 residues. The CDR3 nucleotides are TGTGCCAGCAGTGTGACTAGCGGGGGTTATAGTGAGCAGTTCTTC. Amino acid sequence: CASSVTSGGYSEQFF.

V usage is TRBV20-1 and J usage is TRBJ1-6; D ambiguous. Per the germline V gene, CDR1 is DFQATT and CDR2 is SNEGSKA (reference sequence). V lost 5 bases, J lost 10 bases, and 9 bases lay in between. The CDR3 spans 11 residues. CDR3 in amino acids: CSAPLGSPLHF. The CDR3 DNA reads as TGCAGTGCTCCCCTCGGATCACCCCTCCACTTT.

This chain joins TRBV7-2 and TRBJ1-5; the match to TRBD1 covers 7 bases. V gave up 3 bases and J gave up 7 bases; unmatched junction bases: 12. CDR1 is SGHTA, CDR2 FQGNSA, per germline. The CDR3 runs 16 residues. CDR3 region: CASSFRSGTEEQPQHF. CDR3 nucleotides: TGTGCCAGCAGCTTCCGATCCGGGACAGAAGAACAGCCCCAGCATTTT.

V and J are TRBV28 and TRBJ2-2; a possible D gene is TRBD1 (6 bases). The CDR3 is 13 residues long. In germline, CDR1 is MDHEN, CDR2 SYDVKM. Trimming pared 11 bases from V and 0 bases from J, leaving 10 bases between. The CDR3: CAFGTPNTGELFF. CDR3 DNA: TGTGCCTTCGGGACACCGAACACCGGGGAGCTGTTTTTT.

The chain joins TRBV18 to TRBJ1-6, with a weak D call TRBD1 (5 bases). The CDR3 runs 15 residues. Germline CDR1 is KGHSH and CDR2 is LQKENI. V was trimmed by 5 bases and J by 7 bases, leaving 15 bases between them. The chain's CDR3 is CASSRDSLRNSPLHF. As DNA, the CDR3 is TGTGCCAGCTCAAGAGACAGCCTTAGAAATTCACCCCTCCACTTT. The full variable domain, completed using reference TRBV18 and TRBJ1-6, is NAGVMQNPRHLVRRRGQEARLRCSPMKGHSHVYWYRQLPEEGLKFMVYLQKENIIDESGMPKERFSAEFPKEGPSILRIQQVVRGDSAAYFCASSRDSLRNSPLHFGNGTRLTVT.

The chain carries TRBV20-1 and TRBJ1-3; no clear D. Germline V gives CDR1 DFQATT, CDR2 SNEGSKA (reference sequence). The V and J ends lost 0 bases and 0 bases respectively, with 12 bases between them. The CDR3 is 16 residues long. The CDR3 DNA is TGCAGTGCTAGAGATCGAGAAGGGCCCTCTGGAAACACCATATATTTT. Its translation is CSARDREGPSGNTIYF.

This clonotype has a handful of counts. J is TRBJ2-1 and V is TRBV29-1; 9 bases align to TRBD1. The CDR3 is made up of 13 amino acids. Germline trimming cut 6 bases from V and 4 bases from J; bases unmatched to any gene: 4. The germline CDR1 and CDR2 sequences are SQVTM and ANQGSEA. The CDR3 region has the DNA TGCAGCGTGGCGACAGGGGGATACAATGAGCAGTTCTTC. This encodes CSVATGGYNEQFF.

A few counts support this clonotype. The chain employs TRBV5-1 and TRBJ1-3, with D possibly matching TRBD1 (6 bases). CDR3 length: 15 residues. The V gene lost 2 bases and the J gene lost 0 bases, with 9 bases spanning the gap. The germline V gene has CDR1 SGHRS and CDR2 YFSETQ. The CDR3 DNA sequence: TGCGCCAGCAGCTTCGGGGGCCTCTCTGGAAACACCATATATTTT. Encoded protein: CASSFGGLSGNTIYF. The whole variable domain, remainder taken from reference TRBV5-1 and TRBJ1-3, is KAGVTQTPRYLIKTRGQQVTLSCSPISGHRSVSWYQQTPGQGLQFLFEYFSETQRNKGNFPGRFSGRQFSNSRSEMNVSTLELGDSALYLCASSFGGLSGNTIYFGEGSWLTVV.

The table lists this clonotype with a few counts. The CDR3 DNA is TGTGCCAGCAGAGGCAGAGCCTATGGCTACACCTTC. It codes for CASRGRAYGYTF. The J gene is TRBJ1-2, the V gene TRBV6-5; D uncertain. Per germline, CDR1 MNHEY and CDR2 SVGAGI. This CDR3 has 12 residues. V lost 6 bases, J lost 4 bases, and 9 bases lay in between.

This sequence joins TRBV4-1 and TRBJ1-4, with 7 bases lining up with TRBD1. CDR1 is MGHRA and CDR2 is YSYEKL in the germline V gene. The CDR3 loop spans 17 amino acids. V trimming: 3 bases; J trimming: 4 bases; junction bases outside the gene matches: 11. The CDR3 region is CASSQSPTGLLNEKLFF. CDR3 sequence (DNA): TGCGCCAGCAGCCAGAGCCCGACAGGGCTCCTTAATGAAAAACTGTTTTTT.

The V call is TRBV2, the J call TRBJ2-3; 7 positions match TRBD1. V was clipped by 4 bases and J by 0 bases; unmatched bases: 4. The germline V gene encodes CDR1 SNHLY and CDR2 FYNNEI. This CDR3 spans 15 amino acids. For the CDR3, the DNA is TGTGCCAGCAGTGGGGACAGACCTAGCACAGATACGCAGTATTTT. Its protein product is CASSGDRPSTDTQYF.

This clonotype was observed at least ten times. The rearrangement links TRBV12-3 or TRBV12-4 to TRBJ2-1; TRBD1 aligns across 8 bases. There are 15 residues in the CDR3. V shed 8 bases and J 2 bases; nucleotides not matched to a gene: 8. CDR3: CASLPGTGPYNEQFF. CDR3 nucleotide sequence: TGTGCCAGCCTTCCGGGGACAGGCCCCTACAATGAGCAGTTCTTC.

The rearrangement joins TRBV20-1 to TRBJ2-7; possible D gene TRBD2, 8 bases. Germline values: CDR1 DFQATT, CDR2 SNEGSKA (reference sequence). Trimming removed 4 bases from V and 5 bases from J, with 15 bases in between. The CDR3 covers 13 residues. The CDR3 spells CSATGGGADEQYF. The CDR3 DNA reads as TGCAGTGCTACGGGAGGGGGCGCGGACGAGCAGTACTTC.

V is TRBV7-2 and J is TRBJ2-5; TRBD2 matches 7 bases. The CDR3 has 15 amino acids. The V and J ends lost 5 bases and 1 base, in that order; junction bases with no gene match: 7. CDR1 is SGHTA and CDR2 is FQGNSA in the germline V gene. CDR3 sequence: CASSVLGGGQETQYF. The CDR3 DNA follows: TGTGCCAGCAGCGTGTTGGGCGGGGGCCAAGAGACCCAGTACTTC.

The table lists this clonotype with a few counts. The CDR3 DNA reads TGTGCCAGCAGCTTTTGGGCCTTGAACACTGAAGCTTTCTTT. Translation gives CASSFWALNTEAFF. The chain is built from TRBV7-9 and TRBJ1-1; D call uncertain. The CDR3 is 14 amino acids. CDR1 is SEHNR and CDR2 is FQNEAQ in the germline V gene (reference sequence). V was trimmed by 3 bases and J by 0 bases, leaving 8 bases between them.

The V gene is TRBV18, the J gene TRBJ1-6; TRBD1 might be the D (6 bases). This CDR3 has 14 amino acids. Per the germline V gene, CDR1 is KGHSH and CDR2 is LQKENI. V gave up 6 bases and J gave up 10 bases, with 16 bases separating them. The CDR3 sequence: CASSPGQGGSPLHF. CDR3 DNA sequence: TGTGCCAGCTCCCCCGGACAAGGGGGATCACCCCTCCACTTT.

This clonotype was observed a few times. The DNA for the CDR3 is TGTGCCAGCAGTTTATCGAGGGGCGGGAGGGATACGCAGTATTTT. It codes for CASSLSRGGRDTQYF. The chain couples TRBV27 to TRBJ2-3, with 8 bases lining up with TRBD2. This CDR3 is built from 15 residues. The J segment lost 6 bases and the V segment lost 0 bases, leaving 5 bases of the junction unmatched. The V gene's germline CDR1 is MNHEY and CDR2 SMNVEV (reference sequence).

CDR3 loop: CASSQVGRTNQPQHF. In DNA, the CDR3 is TGTGCCAGCAGCCAAGTAGGACGGACAAATCAGCCCCAGCATTTT. The chain recombines TRBV4-2 with TRBJ1-5, with D possibly matching TRBD1 (5 bases). Looked up from germline, CDR1 is LGHNA and CDR2 is YNFKEQ. V was shortened by 1 base and J by 4 bases, with 11 bases between the two germline ends. This CDR3 has 15 amino acids.

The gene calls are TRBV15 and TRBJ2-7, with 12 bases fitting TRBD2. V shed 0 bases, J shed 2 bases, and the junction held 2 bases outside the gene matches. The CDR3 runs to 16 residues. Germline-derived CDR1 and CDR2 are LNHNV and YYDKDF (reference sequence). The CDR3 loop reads CATSRDWTSGAYEQYF. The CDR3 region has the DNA TGTGCCACCAGCAGAGATTGGACTAGCGGGGCCTACGAGCAGTACTTC.

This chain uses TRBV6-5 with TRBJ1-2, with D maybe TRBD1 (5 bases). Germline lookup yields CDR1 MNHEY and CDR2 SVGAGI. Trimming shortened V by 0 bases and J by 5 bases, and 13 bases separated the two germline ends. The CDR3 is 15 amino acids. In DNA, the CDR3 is TGTGCCAGCAGTTACTCCCAGGGAGGACCTTATGGCTACACCTTC. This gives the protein CASSYSQGGPYGYTF.

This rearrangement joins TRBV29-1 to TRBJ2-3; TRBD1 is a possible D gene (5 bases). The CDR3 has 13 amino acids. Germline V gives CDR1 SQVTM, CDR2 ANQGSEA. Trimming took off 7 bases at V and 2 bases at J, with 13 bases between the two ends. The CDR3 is CSAKPDTTDTQYF. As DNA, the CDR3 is TGCAGCGCCAAGCCGGACACCACAGATACGCAGTATTTT.

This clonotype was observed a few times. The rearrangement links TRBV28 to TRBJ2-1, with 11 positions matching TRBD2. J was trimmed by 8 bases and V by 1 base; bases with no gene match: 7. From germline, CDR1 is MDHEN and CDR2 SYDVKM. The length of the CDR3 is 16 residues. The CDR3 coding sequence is TGTGCCAGCAGTTTATTGACTAGCGGGGCCCTCCATGAGCAGTTCTTC. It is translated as CASSLLTSGALHEQFF.

The CDR3 is CASQKGNNQETQYF. CDR3 DNA sequence: TGCGCCAGCCAAAAAGGGAACAACCAAGAGACCCAGTACTTC. The chain employs TRBV5-1 and TRBJ2-5; D is undetermined. This CDR3 has 14 residues. Trimming took off 7 bases at V and 0 bases at J, with 13 bases between the two ends. Germline CDR1 reads SGHRS; CDR2 reads YFSETQ.

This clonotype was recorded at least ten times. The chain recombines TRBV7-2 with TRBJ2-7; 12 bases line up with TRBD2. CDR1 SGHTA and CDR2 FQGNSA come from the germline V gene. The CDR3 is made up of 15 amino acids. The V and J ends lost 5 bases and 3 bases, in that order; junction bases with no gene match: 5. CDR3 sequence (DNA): TGTGCCAGCAGCCCACTAGCGGGGGGACTCTACGAGCAGTACGTC. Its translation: CASSPLAGGLYEQYV.